The present TCR beta chain was sequenced within a study of cytomegalovirus exposure and HLA in healthy donors. General study findings and limits: The authors later found HLA-associated TCR beta chains more clonally expanded than equally common others. The sole available immune exposure information was CMV serostatus. From TCR beta sequences, most subjects' HLA-A and HLA-B alleles were reportedly predicted accurately.

This clone was seen once. No antigen is known for it. PCR used 60 Vbeta primers and 13 Jbeta primers. Clones were sequenced by immunoSEQ multiplex PCR, and TCRdb holds only the in-frame ones, with some missing. Among 150,000 to 200,000 clones listed, 75% to 85% were seen once. Losses at the gene ends were 2 bases for V and 2 bases for J; bases not matched to a gene: 8. The CDR3 totals 15 residues. Germline values: CDR1 GTSNPN, CDR2 SVGIG (reference sequence). The source is a woman aged 18-29 years in good health and CMV-seropositive. Sequences were obtained from PBMCs. The chain couples TRBV30 to TRBJ2-7; 8 bases are a match to TRBD1. The CDR3 nucleotides read TGTGCCTGGAGTTCCGGGGACAGGACCCCCTACGAGCAGTACGTC. Translated, it gives CAWSSGDRTPYEQYV.